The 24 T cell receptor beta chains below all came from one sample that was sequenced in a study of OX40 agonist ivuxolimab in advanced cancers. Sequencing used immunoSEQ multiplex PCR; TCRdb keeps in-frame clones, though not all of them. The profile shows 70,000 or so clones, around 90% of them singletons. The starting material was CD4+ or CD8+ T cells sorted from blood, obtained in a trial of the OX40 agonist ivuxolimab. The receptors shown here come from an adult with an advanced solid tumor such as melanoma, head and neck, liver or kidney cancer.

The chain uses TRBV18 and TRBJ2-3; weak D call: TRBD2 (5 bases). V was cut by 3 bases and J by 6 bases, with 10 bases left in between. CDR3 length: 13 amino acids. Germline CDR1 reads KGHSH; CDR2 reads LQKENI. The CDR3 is CASSPGEGDTQYF. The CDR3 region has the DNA TGTGCCAGCTCACCCGGTGAGGGCGATACGCAGTATTTT.

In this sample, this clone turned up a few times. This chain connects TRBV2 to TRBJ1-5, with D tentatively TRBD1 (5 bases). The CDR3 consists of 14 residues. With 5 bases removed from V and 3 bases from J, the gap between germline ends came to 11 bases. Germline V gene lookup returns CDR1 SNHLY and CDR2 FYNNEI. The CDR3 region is CASSRQGDNQPQHF. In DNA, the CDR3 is TGTGCCAGCAGTAGGCAGGGCGACAATCAGCCCCAGCATTTT.

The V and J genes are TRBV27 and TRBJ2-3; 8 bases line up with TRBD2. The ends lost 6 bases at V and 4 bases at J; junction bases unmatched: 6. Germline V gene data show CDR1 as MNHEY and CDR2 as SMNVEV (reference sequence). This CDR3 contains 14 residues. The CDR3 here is CASRAAGAADTQYF. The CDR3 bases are TGTGCCAGCAGAGCAGCGGGAGCAGCAGATACGCAGTATTTT.

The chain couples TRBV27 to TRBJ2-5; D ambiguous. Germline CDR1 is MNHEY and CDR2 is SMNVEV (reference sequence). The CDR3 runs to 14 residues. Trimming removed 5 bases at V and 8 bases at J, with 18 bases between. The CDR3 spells CASSTQRIRATQYF. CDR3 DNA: TGTGCCAGCAGTACCCAGAGAATAAGAGCAACCCAGTACTTC.

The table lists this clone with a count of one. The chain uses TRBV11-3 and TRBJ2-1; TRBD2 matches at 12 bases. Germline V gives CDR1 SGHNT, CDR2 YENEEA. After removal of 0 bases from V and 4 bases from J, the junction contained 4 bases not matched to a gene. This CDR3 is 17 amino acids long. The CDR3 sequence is CASSLDRGTSGYNEQFF. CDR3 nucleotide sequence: TGTGCCAGCAGCTTAGACCGGGGGACTAGCGGGTACAATGAGCAGTTCTTC.

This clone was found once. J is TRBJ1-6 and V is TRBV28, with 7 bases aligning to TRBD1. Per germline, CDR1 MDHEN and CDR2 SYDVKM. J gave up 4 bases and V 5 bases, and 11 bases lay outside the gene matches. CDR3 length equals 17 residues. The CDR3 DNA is TGTGCCAGCAGTCTAACTGAGGGGGCAGATTATAATTCACCCCTCCACTTT. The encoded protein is CASSLTEGADYNSPLHF.

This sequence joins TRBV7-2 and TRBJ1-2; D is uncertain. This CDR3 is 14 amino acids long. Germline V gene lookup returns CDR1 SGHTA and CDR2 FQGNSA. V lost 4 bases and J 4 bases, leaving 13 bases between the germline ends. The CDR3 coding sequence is TGTGCCAGCAGCTCCCTTGGCTATACCTATGGCTACACCTTC. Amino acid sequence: CASSSLGYTYGYTF.

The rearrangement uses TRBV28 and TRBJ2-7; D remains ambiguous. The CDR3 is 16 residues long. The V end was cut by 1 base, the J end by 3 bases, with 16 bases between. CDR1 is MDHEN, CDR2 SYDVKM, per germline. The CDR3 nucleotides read TGTGCCAGCAGTTTATTCGGAGCAGGTAGCCTCTACGAGCAGTACTTC. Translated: CASSLFGAGSLYEQYF.

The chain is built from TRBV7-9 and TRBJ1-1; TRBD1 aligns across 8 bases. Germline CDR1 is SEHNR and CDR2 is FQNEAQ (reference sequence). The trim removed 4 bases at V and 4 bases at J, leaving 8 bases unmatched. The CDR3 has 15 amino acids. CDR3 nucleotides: TGTGCCAGCAGCTGGGGGGGACAGGCAGGCACTGAAGCTTTCTTT. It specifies CASSWGGQAGTEAFF.

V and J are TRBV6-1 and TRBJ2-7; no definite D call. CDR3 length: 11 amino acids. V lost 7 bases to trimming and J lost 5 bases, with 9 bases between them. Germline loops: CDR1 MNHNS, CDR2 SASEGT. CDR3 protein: CASTTFDEQYF. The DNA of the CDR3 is TGTGCCAGCACGACGTTCGACGAGCAGTACTTC.

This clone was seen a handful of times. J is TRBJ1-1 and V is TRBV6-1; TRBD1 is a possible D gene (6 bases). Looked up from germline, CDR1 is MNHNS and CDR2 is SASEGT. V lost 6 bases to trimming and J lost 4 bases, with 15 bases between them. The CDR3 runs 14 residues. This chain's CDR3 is CASSATQGITEAFF. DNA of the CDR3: TGTGCCAGCAGCGCTACCCAGGGGATCACTGAAGCTTTCTTT.

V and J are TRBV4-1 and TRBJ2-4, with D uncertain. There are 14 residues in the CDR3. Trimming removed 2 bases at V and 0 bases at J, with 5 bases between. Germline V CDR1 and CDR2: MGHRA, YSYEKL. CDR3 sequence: CASSQPLAKNIQYF. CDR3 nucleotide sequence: TGCGCCAGCAGCCAACCATTAGCCAAAAACATTCAGTACTTC.

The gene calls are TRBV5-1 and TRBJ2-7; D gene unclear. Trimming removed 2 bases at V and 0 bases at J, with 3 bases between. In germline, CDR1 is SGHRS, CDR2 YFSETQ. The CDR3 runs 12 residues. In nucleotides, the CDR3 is TGCGCCAGCAGCTTCGACTCCTACGAGCAGTACTTC. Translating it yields CASSFDSYEQYF.

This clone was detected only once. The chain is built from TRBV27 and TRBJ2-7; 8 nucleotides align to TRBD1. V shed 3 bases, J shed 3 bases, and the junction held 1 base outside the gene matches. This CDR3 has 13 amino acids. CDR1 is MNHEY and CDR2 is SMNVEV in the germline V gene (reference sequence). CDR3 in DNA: TGTGCCAGCAGTTTGGGACAGGTCTACGAGCAGTACTTC. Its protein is CASSLGQVYEQYF.

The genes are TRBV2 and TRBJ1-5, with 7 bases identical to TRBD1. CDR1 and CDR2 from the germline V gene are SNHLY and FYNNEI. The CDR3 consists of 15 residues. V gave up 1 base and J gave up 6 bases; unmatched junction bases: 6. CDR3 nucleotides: TGTGCCAGCAGTGAAGTTGCCAGGGGGGGTCAGCCCCAGCATTTT. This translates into CASSEVARGGQPQHF.

The CDR3, as DNA: TGTGCCAGCAGTTACCCGGGGAACTATGGCTACACCTTC. Translation: CASSYPGNYGYTF. The gene calls are TRBV6-5 and TRBJ1-2, with no clear D. This CDR3 spans 13 amino acids. Germline CDR1 reads MNHEY; CDR2 reads SVGAGI. With 2 bases removed from V and 2 bases from J, the gap between germline ends came to 6 bases.

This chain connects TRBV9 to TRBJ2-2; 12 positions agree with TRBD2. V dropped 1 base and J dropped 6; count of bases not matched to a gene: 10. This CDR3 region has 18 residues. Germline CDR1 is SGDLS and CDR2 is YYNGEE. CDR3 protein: CASSVRNLAGGSAGELFF. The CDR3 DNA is TGTGCCAGCAGCGTACGTAATCTAGCGGGGGGGTCCGCCGGGGAGCTGTTTTTT.

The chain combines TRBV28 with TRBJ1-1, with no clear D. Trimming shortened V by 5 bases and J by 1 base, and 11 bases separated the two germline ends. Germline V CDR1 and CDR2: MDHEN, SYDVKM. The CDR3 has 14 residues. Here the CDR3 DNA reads TGTGCCAGCAGTCTACGTAGACAGAACACTGAAGCTTTCTTT. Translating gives CASSLRRQNTEAFF.

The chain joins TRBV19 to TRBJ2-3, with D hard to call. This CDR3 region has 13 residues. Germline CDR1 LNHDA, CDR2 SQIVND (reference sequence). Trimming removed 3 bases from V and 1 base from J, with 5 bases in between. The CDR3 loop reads CASSIPGTDTQYF. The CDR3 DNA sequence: TGTGCCAGTAGTATCCCGGGCACAGATACGCAGTATTTT.

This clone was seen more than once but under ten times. CDR3 amino acids: CASSWRGVTEAFF. As DNA, the CDR3 is TGTGCCAGCAGTTGGAGGGGGGTCACTGAAGCTTTCTTT. J is TRBJ1-1 and V is TRBV6-9, with D possibly matching TRBD1 (6 bases). CDR1 and CDR2 (germline): MNHGY, SVAAGI. The V gene lost 4 bases and the J gene lost 4 bases, with 10 bases spanning the gap. The CDR3 consists of 13 residues.

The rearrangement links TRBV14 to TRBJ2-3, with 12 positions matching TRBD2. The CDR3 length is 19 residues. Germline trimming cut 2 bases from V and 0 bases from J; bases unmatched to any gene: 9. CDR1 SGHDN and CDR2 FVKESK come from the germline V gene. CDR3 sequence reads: CASSQRLTSGGTSTDTQYF. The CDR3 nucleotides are TGTGCCAGCAGCCAAAGGTTGACTAGCGGGGGTACTAGCACAGATACGCAGTATTTT.

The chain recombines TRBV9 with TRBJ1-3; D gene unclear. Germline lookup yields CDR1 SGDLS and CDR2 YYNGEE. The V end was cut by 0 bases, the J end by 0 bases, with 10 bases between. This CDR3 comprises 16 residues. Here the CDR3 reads CASSVGGSLSGNTIYF. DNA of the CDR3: TGTGCCAGCAGCGTAGGAGGATCCCTCTCTGGAAACACCATATATTTT.

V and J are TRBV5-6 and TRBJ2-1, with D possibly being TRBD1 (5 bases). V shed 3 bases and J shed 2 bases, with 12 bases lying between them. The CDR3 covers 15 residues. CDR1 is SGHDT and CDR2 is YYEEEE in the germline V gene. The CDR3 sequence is CASSYTGAAYNEQFF. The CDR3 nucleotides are TGTGCCAGCAGCTATACAGGAGCCGCCTACAATGAGCAGTTCTTC.

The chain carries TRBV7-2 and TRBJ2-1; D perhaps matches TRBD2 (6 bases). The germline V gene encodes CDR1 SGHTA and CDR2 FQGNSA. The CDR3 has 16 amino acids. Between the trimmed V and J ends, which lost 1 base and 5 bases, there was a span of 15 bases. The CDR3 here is CASSLGRGSGHNEQFF. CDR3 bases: TGTGCCAGCAGCTTAGGACGGGGGTCGGGGCACAATGAGCAGTTCTTC.